This T cell receptor beta chain emerged from a study of blood T cell repertoires in COVID-19. CDR3 length: 17 residues. The ends were cut back, 6 bases at V and 0 bases at J, with 17 bases in the middle. Germline V CDR1 and CDR2: LGHDT, YNNKEL (reference sequence). The age range of participants was about 18 to 95 years, with residence in about two dozen US areas. Assignment of participants to cohorts was predicated upon participant-reported clinical history. This clone has only one observation. Original processing notes: It was from reference gene primer amplification that nucleated cell counts were estimated. Here immunoSEQ multiplex PCR was the method, and the copy in TCRdb shows in-frame clones only, minus some. V and J calls and clone size are as listed in that table; D and trimming were resolved from the DNA. The profile shows roughly 180,000 clones, roughly 80% of them singletons.

V usage is TRBV3-1 (or the pseudogene TRBV3-2) and J usage is TRBJ1-4, with D perhaps TRBD1 (6 bases). Sequenced input: PBMCs or T cells enriched from blood (not recorded which). The source of this sequence is a woman between 40 and 55 years old with acute COVID-19. The CDR3, as DNA: TGTGCCAGCAGATCTACCGGGACAACTGCAACTAATGAAAAACTGTTTTTT. Translated, it gives CASRSTGTTATNEKLFF.